One sample yielded the 15 T cell receptor beta chains listed below, sequenced in a study of blood T cells in healthy people across ages. It was with a sample-barcoded 5' primer and a J-beta primer mix that a second PCR of about 6 to 12 cycles was run. TCRdb fed the 5' RACE reads into MiXCR, producing one record per CDR3 protein. The table has 1.5 million to 2 million distinct CDR3 sequences, just under 50% seen once. The sequencing sample was made of blood. Receptors originate from a middle-aged woman in good health.

There are a few counts of this clonotype. J is TRBJ2-4 and V is TRBV27; the D call may be TRBD1 or TRBD2 (7 bases each). The CDR3 loop spans 16 amino acids. Germline V gene lookup returns CDR1 MNHEY and CDR2 SMNVEV (reference sequence). Trimming cost V 4 bases and J 2 bases, with 15 bases left between them. CDR3 protein: CASSSRGGIPKNIQYF. The CDR3 region has the DNA TGTGCCAGCAGTTCCAGGGGGGGAATACCCAAAAACATTCAGTACTTC.

The chain combines TRBV20-1 with TRBJ2-3; the D is unclear. Germline V gene sequence: CDR1 DFQATT, CDR2 SNEGSKA (reference sequence). The CDR3 totals 14 residues. V was trimmed by 1 base and J by 4 bases, leaving 12 bases between them. CDR3 loop: CSARVGFSADTQYF. The CDR3 DNA follows: TGCAGTGCTAGAGTGGGGTTTAGTGCAGATACGCAGTATTTT.

The J gene is TRBJ1-2, the V gene TRBV27; D might be TRBD1 (5 bases). CDR1 and CDR2 from the germline V gene are MNHEY and SMNVEV (reference sequence). This CDR3 comprises 14 residues. V lost 6 bases and J 0 bases, leaving 11 bases between the germline ends. CDR3 amino acids: CASSLRASNYGYTF. DNA of the CDR3: TGTGCCAGCAGCCTCAGGGCCTCTAACTATGGCTACACCTTC.

The chain uses TRBV2 and TRBJ2-2, with TRBD1 as a possible D gene (5 bases). Per germline, CDR1 SNHLY and CDR2 FYNNEI. V lost 2 bases, J lost 2 bases, and 15 bases lay in between. The CDR3 has 17 residues. Written as DNA, the CDR3 is TGTGCCAGCAGTGAATTCAGAGACAGATCTAACACCGGGGAGCTGTTTTTT. Protein product: CASSEFRDRSNTGELFF.

On this clonotype: An end of the junction differs from the germline gene, which may be a read error. V gene TRBV5-4 combines with J gene TRBJ2-5; no definite D call. Germline loops: CDR1 SGHNT, CDR2 YYREEE (reference sequence). The CDR3 extends over 13 amino acids. The CDR3 DNA reads as TGTGCCAGCAGCGTTTCGGTTCAAGGGACCCAGTACTTC. Amino acids: CASSVSVQGTQYF. The full variable domain, completed using reference TRBV5-4 and TRBJ2-5, is ETGVTQSPTHLIKTRGQQVTLRCSSQSGHNTVSWYQQALGQGPQFIFQYYREEENGRGNFPPRFSGLQFPNYSSELNVNALELDDSALYLCASSVSVQGTQYFGPGTRLLVL.

This clonotype was seen more than once but under ten times. CDR3 in amino acids: CASSQEGIQETQYF. CDR3 sequence (DNA): TGCGCCAGCAGCCAAGAGGGGATCCAAGAGACCCAGTACTTC. This chain joins TRBV4-1 and TRBJ2-5; D uncertain. V lost 0 bases and J 1 base, leaving 6 bases between the germline ends. This CDR3 contains 14 residues. The germline V gene encodes CDR1 MGHRA and CDR2 YSYEKL.

In its sample, this clonotype was seen a few times. The rearrangement links TRBV3-1 to TRBJ1-2; D unresolved. The germline V and J ends were trimmed by 5 bases and 6 bases, with 16 bases remaining between them. The CDR3 totals 14 residues. Germline assignment: CDR1 LGHDT and CDR2 YNNKEL (reference sequence). CDR3 sequence reads: CASSFHRGLDGYTF. Here the CDR3 DNA reads TGTGCCAGCAGCTTTCACAGAGGATTGGATGGCTACACCTTC.

This chain's CDR3 is CATVSLSEAFF. Written as DNA, the CDR3 is TGTGCCACCGTTTCACTGAGTGAAGCTTTCTTT. The chain links TRBV28 to TRBJ1-1, with D hard to call. Per germline, CDR1 MDHEN and CDR2 SYDVKM. V lost 10 bases and J 7 bases, leaving 13 bases between the germline ends. This CDR3 contains 11 residues.

This clonotype was seen more than once but under ten times. The V and J genes are TRBV5-1 and TRBJ2-7; 13 bases line up with TRBD2. Germline lookup yields CDR1 SGHRS and CDR2 YFSETQ. J gave up 2 bases and V 3 bases, and 5 bases lay outside the gene matches. This CDR3 spans 16 amino acids. CDR3 coding DNA: TGCGCCAGCAGCTCGGGACTAGCGGGGCGCACCTACGAGCAGTACTTC. It codes for CASSSGLAGRTYEQYF.

The chain has TRBV25-1 and TRBJ1-2; D gene unclear. CDR1 and CDR2 from the germline V gene are MGHDK and SYGVNS. The CDR3 is 15 residues long. V was shortened by 4 bases and J by 5 bases, with 17 bases between the two germline ends. The CDR3 spells CASSGEDPSIYGYTF. The CDR3 DNA reads as TGTGCCAGCAGTGGAGAGGACCCGTCAATATATGGCTACACCTTC.

V is TRBV7-2 and J is TRBJ2-4; TRBD1 aligns across 8 bases. Near its end, the DNA agrees better with TRBJ2-7, so the J call may be wrong. Germline V gives CDR1 SGHTA, CDR2 FQGNSA. The CDR3 is 14 amino acids. DNA of the CDR3: TGTGCCAGCATGTCGGACAGGGCTCTCGGCGAGCAGTACTTC. It is translated as CASMSDRALGEQYF.

The sample holds a few counts of this clonotype. The V call is TRBV10-3, the J call TRBJ2-1, with D possibly being TRBD2 (5 bases). In germline, CDR1 is ENHRY, CDR2 SYGVKD. The CDR3 has 15 amino acids. V was shortened by 8 bases and J by 0 bases, with 14 bases between the two germline ends. DNA of the CDR3: TGTGCCATCTCCGAGGGTTTAGCCTCCTACAATGAGCAGTTCTTC. Translating it yields CAISEGLASYNEQFF.

The chain carries TRBV10-3 and TRBJ1-1, with D tentatively TRBD1 (5 bases). The germline gives CDR1 ENHRY, CDR2 SYGVKD. This CDR3 is 13 amino acids long. V shed 6 bases and J shed 1 base, with 9 bases lying between them. The CDR3 DNA sequence: TGTGCCATCAGCTGGGGCACGAACACTGAAGCTTTCTTT. This translates into CAISWGTNTEAFF.

This rearrangement joins TRBV11-2 to TRBJ2-1; no firm D call. V was pared by 1 base and J by 2 bases, with 12 bases between. Germline V gene sequence: CDR1 SGHAT, CDR2 FQNNGV. The CDR3 sequence is 16 residues long. Here the CDR3 DNA reads TGTGCCAGCAGCTTAGGTCGACGGCCCACCTACAATGAGCAGTTCTTC. Encoded protein: CASSLGRRPTYNEQFF.

This clonotype occurred once. The genes are TRBV12-3 or TRBV12-4 and TRBJ2-3, with a possible D match to TRBD2 (5 bases). The CDR3 covers 12 residues. The V end was cut by 3 bases, the J end by 14 bases, with 15 bases between. The CDR3, as DNA: TGTGCCAGCAGTTTCCAAAGGACTCCGAGGTATTTT. Translated, it gives CASSFQRTPRYF.